Listed here is a single TCR beta chain. Which antigen it targets is not known. No base quality values were provided; no much bigger clone lies one nucleotide off. The sample belongs to a study of Graves' ophthalmopathy and Graves' hyperthyroidism listed by TCRdb under 2018. For the wider study: Peripheral blood samples were taken at the time of initial diagnosis, before any treatment was given. TCR beta repertoire signatures were used to distinguish Graves' ophthalmopathy from Graves' hyperthyroidism and to predict progression to ophthalmopathy. To explore V-J signatures that distinguish ophthalmopathy from hyperthyroidism, a discovery set of 100 patients was enrolled, made up of 40 to 45 with ophthalmopathy and 55 to 65 with stable hyperthyroidism. Following sample collection, hyperthyroidism patients were given methimazole at a starting dose of 30 mg daily, and ophthalmopathy patients were given high-dose intravenous methylprednisolone. For independent validation, a separate cohort was made up of roughly 19 hyperthyroidism patients plus 17 patients who later progressed from hyperthyroidism to ophthalmopathy. T-cell repertoires of thyroid tissue and blood were compared in over 5 hyperthyroidism patients. In total, over 130 blood samples were TCR-sequenced: approximately 42 ophthalmopathy, some 75 hyperthyroidism and some 17 hyperthyroidism-to-ophthalmopathy patients.

General study outcomes and caveats: In validation, the model predicted ophthalmopathy progression with about 64% sensitivity and around 72% specificity; eleven to twelve predicted patients were CT-confirmed with GO in a median of around 6 months. Among expanded thyroid clonotypes with frequency above 0.001, most also showed up in blood, which suggests that blood repertoires may reflect the thyroid immune response. In cross-validation, the 13-signature model distinguished ophthalmopathy from stable hyperthyroidism with about 88% sensitivity and about 81% specificity, and in the test set the corresponding values were approximately 80% and 68%. Sample size was not predetermined statistically, and investigators were not blinded to group allocation.

Ophthalmopathy patients had moderately to severely active disease, Clinical Activity Score of at least 3, NOSPECS grade of at least 4, and disease duration under 3 months. Anyone with other autoimmune diseases, uncontrolled infections, pregnancy or lactation was excluded from the study. Clinical symptoms, serum thyroxine, TRAb, thyroid ultrasound and orbital computed tomography were used for diagnosis. Using Ficoll-Paque density gradient centrifugation, PBMCs were isolated from roughly 9.2 ml of fresh peripheral blood. Total RNA was extracted with Trizol reagent and quality-checked on an Agilent 2100 Bioanalyzer. Relative to germline, V is missing 6 bases and J is missing 6 bases, with 9 bases of the junction outside any gene match. Reading the germline V gene gives CDR1 ENHRY and CDR2 SYGVKD. From the cysteine through the phenylalanine, the CDR3 covers 15 amino acids. Only CDR3 DNA is held: 45 bases, read in frame from base 1.

For repertoire sequencing, the TCR beta CDR3 regions were amplified from RNA transcripts. The first round of RT-PCR was done with HTBI primers and the Qiagen OneStep RT-PCR kit, and was followed by a second round of multiplex PCR, then size selection and purification. Sequencing of the libraries was carried out on an Illumina HiSeq2000 in paired-end mode with 100 bp reads. The study's processing was this. SOAPnuke was used to process the reads, removing any read that contained adapters or uncalled bases, had a mean Phred below 15, or lacked an exact match to the constant primer or identifier. COPE v1.2.5 was used to merge high-quality paired reads. Each unique nucleotide sequence was defined as a clonotype, and clonotypes were aligned to IMGT TRB V, D and J references with MiTCR v1.1. Only V-J combinations with frequency above 0.0001 were analysed, covering approximately 99% of repertoires. For each V-J combination, a TCR clonal expansion and chaos score was defined as the ratio of F50 clonal expansion to chaos observed in the TCRdist matrix. Welch's t-statistics and random forest were used to reduce features to more than ten V-J combinations, which were fed into a naive Bayes classifier. Thyroid-blood repertoire similarity was quantified with the Morisita-Horn index. TCRdb trimmed the raw reads at Q25, called clones with MiXCR and kept productive beta chains. A single entry per CDR3 protein holds the most common genes and DNA from its merged rows. None of the V and J calls come from the authors' own analysis; TCRdb made them. The sample table shows roughly 51,000 distinct CDR3 sequences, and 50% are seen once. The top ten hold about 24% of the sample.

Specimen: peripheral blood. The chain is made from TRBV10-3 and TRBJ2-1; 9 of the junction bases match TRBD2. This TCR was sampled from an adult man with Graves' ophthalmopathy. The DNA sequence reads TGTGCCATCAGGATCGGTCTAGCGGGACTCAATGAGCAGTTCTTC. Its protein product is CAIRIGLAGLNEQFF.